One sample yielded the 21 T cell receptor beta chains listed below, sequenced in a study of cytomegalovirus exposure and HLA in healthy donors (dated by TCRdb to about 2017). The receptor library was made with the immunoSEQ multiplex PCR assay. For the multiplex PCR, a mixture combining 60 forward primers for TCR Vbeta segments and 13 reverse primers for TCR Jbeta segments was used. The clones in this table, taken by TCRdb from immuneACCESS, are in-frame only. Not every clone is retained; where verified, under half of the shortfall comes from an unresolved V gene, and the cause of the rest is unknown. The sample table holds some 200,000 clones, of which roughly 74% were seen once. Together, the top ten hold 1.8% of the sample. The sample was PBMCs. Receptors originate from a woman aged 25-40 years in good health and CMV-seronegative.

The table lists this clone with a few counts. The chain couples TRBV28 to TRBJ1-1; D unresolved. CDR3 size: 13 residues. V was trimmed by 6 bases and J by 3 bases, leaving 11 bases between them. Germline CDR1 reads MDHEN; CDR2 reads SYDVKM. The CDR3 here is CASSPRAYTEAFF. DNA for the CDR3: TGTGCCAGCAGCCCGCGCGCTTACACTGAAGCTTTCTTT.

The rearrangement uses TRBV25-1 and TRBJ1-4; TRBD1 aligns across 7 bases. The trim removed 6 bases at V and 12 bases at J, leaving 7 bases unmatched. The length of the CDR3 is 12 residues. Germline V gives CDR1 MGHDK, CDR2 SYGVNS. The CDR3 coding sequence is TGTGCCAGCAGACCTGGACAGGCGGAACTGTTTTTT. Translation: CASRPGQAELFF.

The V gene is TRBV30, the J gene TRBJ1-4, with D tentatively TRBD1 (6 bases). V shed 2 bases and J shed 4 bases, with 11 bases lying between them. Per germline, CDR1 GTSNPN and CDR2 SVGIG (reference sequence). The CDR3 runs 14 residues. CDR3: CAWSTGTNNEKLFF. The CDR3 bases are TGTGCCTGGAGTACCGGGACAAATAATGAAAAACTGTTTTTT.

This clone was counted a few times. The chain uses TRBV5-5 and TRBJ2-5; D remains ambiguous. In germline, CDR1 is SGHKS, CDR2 YYEKEE (reference sequence). Trimming removed 3 bases at V and 1 base at J, with 13 bases between. This CDR3 has 15 amino acids. CDR3 in amino acids: CASSSKLRSQETQYF. The CDR3 coding sequence is TGTGCCAGCAGCTCTAAACTCCGATCCCAAGAGACCCAGTACTTC. Together with reference TRBV5-5 and TRBJ2-5, the CDR3 gives the full variable domain: DAGVTQSPTHLIKTRGQQVTLRCSPISGHKSVSWYQQVLGQGPQFIFQYYEKEERGRGNFPDRFSARQFPNYSSELNVNALLLGDSALYLCASSSKLRSQETQYFGPGTRLLVL.

The J gene is TRBJ2-5, the V gene TRBV19; D is perhaps TRBD2 (5 bases). The CDR3 loop spans 14 amino acids. Trimming cost V 9 bases and J 3 bases, with 17 bases left between them. Germline V gives CDR1 LNHDA, CDR2 SQIVND (reference sequence). The CDR3 loop is CASNPRGGEETQYF. The DNA of the CDR3 is TGTGCCAGCAACCCCCGGGGTGGGGAAGAGACCCAGTACTTC.

The sample holds one count of this clone. Written as DNA, the CDR3 is TGTGCCATCAGTGAGGGGGGACTACGGGGCACTGAAGCTTTCTTT. It codes for CAISEGGLRGTEAFF. This chain connects TRBV10-3 to TRBJ1-1; a possible D gene is TRBD1 (5 bases). Trimming shortened V by 2 bases and J by 4 bases, and 14 bases separated the two germline ends. From germline, CDR1 is ENHRY and CDR2 SYGVKD. There are 15 residues in the CDR3.

This clone has only one observation. One end of the junction does not line up with germline, which may come from a read error. This chain links TRBV7-9 with TRBJ2-7; D is unresolved. CDR3 length: 13 amino acids. CDR1 SEHNR and CDR2 FQNEAQ come from the germline V gene (reference sequence). The CDR3 DNA is TGTTCCAGCAGCTCCACGATCGGCTACGAGCAGTACTTC. Protein: CSSSSTIGYEQYF. The full variable domain, in which reference TRBV7-9 and TRBJ2-7 provide the parts outside the CDR3, is DTGVSQNPRHKITKRGQNVTFRCDPISEHNRLYWYRQTLGQGPEFLTYFQNEAQLEKSRLLSDRFSAERPKGSFSTLEIQRTEQGDSAMYLCSSSSTIGYEQYFGPGTRLTVT.

This chain joins TRBV19 and TRBJ2-3, with D hard to call. CDR1 and CDR2 from the germline V gene are LNHDA and SQIVND (reference sequence). The CDR3 has 13 amino acids. The V and J ends lost 3 bases and 2 bases respectively, with 6 bases between them. The DNA for the CDR3 is TGTGCCAGTAGTATTTGGGCCACAGATACGCAGTATTTT. As protein: CASSIWATDTQYF.

The gene calls are TRBV9 and TRBJ2-1; D is perhaps TRBD1 (6 bases). The CDR3 runs 13 residues. The V gene lost 3 bases and the J gene lost 8 bases, with 12 bases spanning the gap. CDR1 is SGDLS and CDR2 is YYNGEE in the germline V gene. The CDR3, as DNA: TGTGCCAGCAGCGGAACCTGGGGGCATGAGCAGTTCTTC. Amino acids: CASSGTWGHEQFF. The whole variable domain, remainder taken from reference TRBV9 and TRBJ2-1, is DSGVTQTPKHLITATGQRVTLRCSPRSGDLSVYWYQQSLDQGLQFLIQYYNGEERAKGNILERFSAQQFPDLHSELNLSSLELGDSALYFCASSGTWGHEQFFGPGTRLTVL.

The chain couples TRBV5-1 to TRBJ2-1; perhaps TRBD1 as D (7 bases). CDR3 length equals 16 residues. The germline V gene encodes CDR1 SGHRS and CDR2 YFSETQ. V dropped 5 bases and J dropped 0 bases, with 15 bases sitting between them. The DNA of the CDR3 is TGCGCCAGCAGACGGGAGACAGGGAGCTCCTACAATGAGCAGTTCTTC. This translates into CASRRETGSSYNEQFF. The whole variable domain, filled in from reference TRBV5-1 and TRBJ2-1, reads KAGVTQTPRYLIKTRGQQVTLSCSPISGHRSVSWYQQTPGQGLQFLFEYFSETQRNKGNFPGRFSGRQFSNSRSEMNVSTLELGDSALYLCASRRETGSSYNEQFFGPGTRLTVL.

CDR3 in amino acids: CASSEGAGTPLHF. CDR3 coding DNA: TGTGCCAGCAGTGAAGGGGCAGGCACACCCCTCCACTTT. V and J are TRBV6-1 and TRBJ1-6; D ambiguous. Trimming cost V 1 base and J 11 bases, with 9 bases left between them. This CDR3 has 13 amino acids. Germline V gene data show CDR1 as MNHNS and CDR2 as SASEGT.

The V call is TRBV2, the J call TRBJ2-2, with TRBD1 matching 9 bases. Trimming took 6 bases from V and 2 from J; bases not matched to a gene: 4. This CDR3 contains 15 residues. Germline loops: CDR1 SNHLY, CDR2 FYNNEI. Here the CDR3 reads CASRWDRVNTGELFF. The DNA of the CDR3 is TGTGCCAGCAGGTGGGACAGGGTAAACACCGGGGAGCTGTTTTTT.

The chain couples TRBV9 to TRBJ2-2; tentative D call: TRBD2 (5 bases). Germline V gene data show CDR1 as SGDLS and CDR2 as YYNGEE. The CDR3 extends over 13 amino acids. Trimming pared 4 bases from V and 6 bases from J, leaving 10 bases between. The CDR3 sequence: CASSPHGAGELFF. CDR3 DNA: TGTGCCAGCAGCCCCCACGGGGCCGGGGAGCTGTTTTTT.

This clone appeared a few times. The chain couples TRBV7-9 to TRBJ1-1; tentatively, D is TRBD1 (5 bases). Germline V gene data show CDR1 as SEHNR and CDR2 as FQNEAQ (reference sequence). V was shortened by 5 bases and J by 3 bases, with 10 bases between the two germline ends. There are 13 residues in the CDR3. The CDR3 DNA reads TGTGCCAGCAGCCCGTCGGGGGACACTGAAGCTTTCTTT. This encodes CASSPSGDTEAFF.

The chain employs TRBV25-1 and TRBJ2-2; tentative D call: TRBD1 (6 bases). The germline V gene has CDR1 MGHDK and CDR2 SYGVNS. The CDR3 is made up of 15 amino acids. Trimming left V 4 bases short and J 5 bases short, with 14 bases between. The CDR3 nucleotides are TGTGCCAGCAGTGCCATACAGGGTTATACCGGGGAGCTGTTTTTT. Protein: CASSAIQGYTGELFF.

The gene calls are TRBV7-9 and TRBJ1-6, with a tentative D call TRBD1 (6 bases). V dropped 2 bases and J dropped 5 bases, with 16 bases sitting between them. The CDR3 contains 17 residues. Germline CDR1 reads SEHNR; CDR2 reads FQNEAQ (reference sequence). The CDR3 region has the DNA TGTGCCAGCAGCTTATACCCGAGGGGGGGAGATAATTCACCCCTCCACTTT. This sequence encodes CASSLYPRGGDNSPLHF.

This clone showed up just once. The CDR3 here is CASSPRGVEDEQFF. Written as DNA, the CDR3 is TGTGCCAGCAGCCCCCGGGGAGTCGAGGATGAGCAGTTCTTC. The chain uses TRBV4-2 and TRBJ2-1; D possibly corresponds to TRBD2 (5 bases). Germline V gene data show CDR1 as LGHNA and CDR2 as YNFKEQ. Trimming shortened V by 4 bases and J by 8 bases, and 15 bases separated the two germline ends. The CDR3 spans 14 residues.

The rearrangement joins TRBV7-8 to TRBJ2-1; D unclear. The V and J ends lost 5 bases and 4 bases respectively, with 18 bases between them. The germline gives CDR1 SGHVS, CDR2 FQNEAQ. The CDR3 extends over 16 amino acids. The CDR3 spells CASSPPLDKPYNEQFF. The CDR3 nucleotides are TGTGCCAGCAGCCCGCCCCTTGACAAACCGTACAATGAGCAGTTCTTC.

This clone showed up just a few times. This chain uses TRBV4-3 with TRBJ1-2; D is unclear. The V end was cut by 0 bases, the J end by 8 bases, with 7 bases between. CDR1 and CDR2 from the germline V gene are LGHNA and YSLEER. This CDR3 is built from 12 residues. CDR3 loop: CASSQDGEGYTF. The DNA of the CDR3 is TGCGCCAGCAGCCAAGATGGGGAGGGCTACACCTTC.

This rearrangement joins TRBV19 to TRBJ2-7, with a possible D match to TRBD2 (5 bases). The V end was cut by 1 base, the J end by 0 bases, with 10 bases between. CDR1 LNHDA and CDR2 SQIVND come from the germline V gene (reference sequence). The CDR3 consists of 15 residues. This CDR3 reads CASSIGRGASYEQYF. The CDR3 DNA reads as TGTGCCAGTAGTATAGGACGGGGTGCCTCCTACGAGCAGTACTTC.

This sequence joins TRBV7-2 and TRBJ1-2, with a tentative D call TRBD1 (5 bases). The CDR3 contains 15 residues. Germline CDR1 reads SGHTA; CDR2 reads FQGNSA. V lost 2 bases to trimming and J lost 8 bases, with 18 bases between them. The CDR3 DNA sequence: TGTGCCAGCAGCTTAACTTTGGGGGGGGGTGAGGGCTACACCTTC. Protein sequence: CASSLTLGGGEGYTF.